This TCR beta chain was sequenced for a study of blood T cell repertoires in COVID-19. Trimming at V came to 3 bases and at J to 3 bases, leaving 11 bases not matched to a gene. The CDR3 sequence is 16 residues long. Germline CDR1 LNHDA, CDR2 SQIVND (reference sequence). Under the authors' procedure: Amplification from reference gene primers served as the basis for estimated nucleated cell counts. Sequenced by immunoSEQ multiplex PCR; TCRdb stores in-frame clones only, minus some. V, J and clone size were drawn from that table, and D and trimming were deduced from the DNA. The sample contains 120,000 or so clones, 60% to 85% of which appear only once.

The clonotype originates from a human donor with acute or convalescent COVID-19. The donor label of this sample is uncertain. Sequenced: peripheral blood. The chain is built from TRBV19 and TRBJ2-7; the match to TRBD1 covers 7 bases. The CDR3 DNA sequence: TGTGCCAGTAGTATTGAGGACAGGCTCTTGATCTACGAGCAGTACTTC. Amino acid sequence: CASSIEDRLLIYEQYF.